These 30 T cell receptor beta chains came from one sample sequenced in a study of T cell changes during pregnancy in multiple sclerosis. Sequencing used immunoSEQ multiplex PCR; TCRdb keeps in-frame clones, though not all of them. This table holds under 70,000 clones, roughly nine tenths found once. The material sequenced was CD4+ T cells from peripheral blood mononuclear cells, taken in the first trimester of pregnancy. These TCRs come from a female donor with multiple sclerosis, enrolled in a pregnancy study.

The J gene is TRBJ2-7, the V gene TRBV14, with 9 bases identical to TRBD1. V trimming: 1 base; J trimming: 6 bases; junction bases outside the gene matches: 4. The V gene's germline CDR1 is SGHDN and CDR2 FVKESK. CDR3 length: 14 amino acids. CDR3 amino acids: CASSQGTGAGEQYF. The CDR3 DNA follows: TGTGCCAGCAGCCAAGGGACAGGGGCCGGCGAGCAGTACTTC.

This chain connects TRBV19 to TRBJ2-5; 7 bases match TRBD1. The germline V gene encodes CDR1 LNHDA and CDR2 SQIVND (reference sequence). The CDR3 has 12 amino acids. J lost 10 bases, V lost 4 bases, and 6 bases had no gene match. CDR3 nucleotide sequence: TGTGCCAGTAGTACCTGGGACAGCCACCAGTACTTC. It yields the protein CASSTWDSHQYF.

V gene TRBV2 combines with J gene TRBJ2-7; perhaps TRBD1 as D (5 bases). Trimming took off 8 bases at V and 2 bases at J, with 7 bases between the two ends. The length of the CDR3 is 11 residues. Per the germline V gene, CDR1 is SNHLY and CDR2 is FYNNEI. CDR3 protein: CASSQAYEQYF. DNA for the CDR3: TGTGCCAGCTCACAGGCCTACGAGCAGTACTTC.

This clone occurred once. The rearrangement links TRBV7-2 to TRBJ2-4; 7 bases fit TRBD1. With V trimmed by 5 bases and J by 7 bases, 8 bases remained unmatched. Germline V lookup: CDR1 SGHTA, CDR2 FQGNSA. The CDR3 has 14 residues. As DNA, the CDR3 is TGTGCCAGCAGCATCAACAGGGGCGGGAACATTCAGTACTTC. Its translation: CASSINRGGNIQYF.

This chain uses TRBV7-3 with TRBJ2-1; 8 nucleotides align to TRBD2. Germline CDR1 and CDR2: SGHTA and FQGTGA. The J segment lost 5 bases and the V segment lost 0 bases, leaving 3 bases of the junction unmatched. The CDR3 contains 15 residues. This CDR3 is CASSLTSGANNEQFF. The CDR3 DNA reads as TGTGCCAGCAGCTTAACTAGCGGGGCGAACAATGAGCAGTTCTTC.

This clone was detected a few times. The rearrangement joins TRBV7-9 to TRBJ2-2, with TRBD2 matching 9 bases. Losses at the gene ends were 2 bases for V and 1 base for J; bases not matched to a gene: 2. Germline assignment: CDR1 SEHNR and CDR2 FQNEAQ (reference sequence). The CDR3 has 16 amino acids. CDR3 region: CASSLTAGGNTGELFF. DNA for the CDR3: TGTGCCAGCAGCTTAACAGCGGGGGGGAACACCGGGGAGCTGTTTTTT.

The rearrangement joins TRBV7-2 to TRBJ1-2; 7 nucleotides agree with TRBD1. V was pared by 5 bases and J by 7 bases, with 13 bases of the junction left unmatched. The germline gives CDR1 SGHTA, CDR2 FQGNSA. The CDR3 is 15 amino acids. CDR3 nucleotides: TGTGCCAGCAGCCCGGGTGGTGTGCAGGGGGTTGGCTACACCTTC. Protein product: CASSPGGVQGVGYTF.

The rearrangement joins TRBV19 to TRBJ1-2; 8 nucleotides align to TRBD1. V was clipped by 8 bases and J by 4 bases; unmatched bases: 15. There are 16 residues in the CDR3. The germline V gene has CDR1 LNHDA and CDR2 SQIVND (reference sequence). The CDR3 is CASSEQGAKISYGYTF. CDR3 sequence (DNA): TGTGCCAGTTCAGAGCAGGGGGCGAAAATCTCCTATGGCTACACCTTC.

This chain joins TRBV7-9 and TRBJ1-3; D gene uncertain. The CDR3 runs 13 residues. V shed 11 bases and J shed 0 bases, with 11 bases lying between them. Looked up from germline, CDR1 is SEHNR and CDR2 is FQNEAQ (reference sequence). CDR3 loop: CAAGLSSGNTIYF. DNA for the CDR3: TGTGCCGCAGGTTTAAGCTCTGGAAACACCATATATTTT.

The J gene is TRBJ2-1, the V gene TRBV11-2, with TRBD2 identical over 9 bases. V trimming: 6 bases; J trimming: 7 bases; junction bases outside the gene matches: 10. Per the germline V gene, CDR1 is SGHAT and CDR2 is FQNNGV. This CDR3 has 15 residues. CDR3 region: CASRKRASGANEQFF. The CDR3 bases are TGTGCCAGCAGGAAAAGGGCTAGCGGGGCTAATGAGCAGTTCTTC.

The rearrangement links TRBV4-3 to TRBJ2-4; weak D call: TRBD2 (5 bases). The V and J ends lost 3 bases and 0 bases respectively, with 12 bases between them. Germline lookup yields CDR1 LGHNA and CDR2 YSLEER. The CDR3 contains 16 residues. The CDR3 DNA is TGCGCCAGCAGCCACCAGGACTCTCTAGCCAAAAACATTCAGTACTTC. Encoded protein: CASSHQDSLAKNIQYF.

The V and J genes are TRBV7-9 and TRBJ2-5; TRBD2 might be the D (5 bases). V gave up 4 bases and J gave up 5 bases, with 14 bases separating them. The CDR3 runs 14 residues. Germline V gene lookup returns CDR1 SEHNR and CDR2 FQNEAQ (reference sequence). The CDR3 spells CASSSEIRRETQYF. The CDR3 coding sequence is TGTGCCAGCAGCTCGGAGATCCGGAGGGAGACCCAGTACTTC.

The chain is built from TRBV25-1 and TRBJ1-1; D call uncertain. CDR1 is MGHDK and CDR2 is SYGVNS in the germline V gene. The CDR3 loop spans 12 amino acids. V was shortened by 4 bases and J by 4 bases, with 7 bases between the two germline ends. The CDR3 region is CASSGSTTEAFF. CDR3 bases: TGTGCCAGCAGTGGTAGCACCACTGAAGCTTTCTTT.

The chain combines TRBV7-3 with TRBJ2-2; D unresolved. In germline, CDR1 is SGHTA, CDR2 FQGTGA. This CDR3 is 13 amino acids long. V was pared by 5 bases and J by 6 bases, with 10 bases between. As DNA, the CDR3 is TGTGCCAGCAGCATTAGCTCCCCCGGGGAGCTGTTTTTT. This sequence encodes CASSISSPGELFF.

The V and J genes are TRBV6-5 and TRBJ2-2, with 12 bases aligning to TRBD2. The junction had 0 bases not matched to a gene; V was cut back by 6 bases and J by 1 base. CDR3 length: 15 amino acids. Germline V gene sequence: CDR1 MNHEY, CDR2 SVGAGI. The CDR3 DNA is TGTGCCAGCAGGGGACTAGCGGGGAACACCGGGGAGCTGTTTTTT. Its protein product is CASRGLAGNTGELFF.

This chain connects TRBV30 to TRBJ2-5; D remains ambiguous. Trimming removed 3 bases at V and 3 bases at J, with 5 bases between. The CDR3 length is 11 residues. The germline V gene has CDR1 GTSNPN and CDR2 SVGIG (reference sequence). CDR3 loop: CAWSPKETQYF. CDR3 sequence (DNA): TGTGCCTGGAGCCCCAAAGAGACCCAGTACTTC.

This clone was counted once. The chain uses TRBV19 and TRBJ1-1; no firm D call. CDR1 and CDR2 from the germline V gene are LNHDA and SQIVND (reference sequence). This CDR3 is 11 amino acids long. Trimming took 4 bases from V and 11 from J, leaving 11 bases between them. CDR3 region: CASSTTVEAFF. The CDR3 coding sequence is TGTGCCAGTAGTACGACGGTGGAGGCTTTCTTT. The full variable domain, its missing parts supplied by reference TRBV19 and TRBJ1-1, is DGGITQSPKYLFRKEGQNVTLSCEQNLNHDAMYWYRQDPGQGLRLIYYSQIVNDFQKGDIAEGYSVSREKKESFPLTVTSAQKNPTAFYLCASSTTVEAFFGQGTRLTVV.

V and J are TRBV7-8 and TRBJ1-1; TRBD1 is a possible D gene (5 bases). The CDR3 is 18 residues long. Trimming pared 1 base from V and 1 base from J, leaving 19 bases between. The germline V gene has CDR1 SGHVS and CDR2 FQNEAQ. The CDR3 nucleotides are TGTGCCAGCAGCTTAGATGCAGGAGGAGGGACGCGGAACACTGAAGCTTTCTTT. Protein product: CASSLDAGGGTRNTEAFF.

By proportion, this clone is medium-sized. V gene TRBV4-2 combines with J gene TRBJ1-2; D gene ambiguous. Trimming pared 0 bases from V and 6 bases from J, leaving 11 bases between. Germline loops: CDR1 LGHNA, CDR2 YNFKEQ. The CDR3 spans 14 residues. CDR3 amino acids: CASSQDTWRDGYTF. In nucleotides, the CDR3 is TGTGCCAGCAGCCAAGATACGTGGAGAGATGGCTACACCTTC.

The chain links TRBV9 to TRBJ2-3, with a weak D call TRBD2 (6 bases). The germline gives CDR1 SGDLS, CDR2 YYNGEE. The CDR3 contains 14 residues. Trimming removed 6 bases from V and 6 bases from J, with 17 bases in between. The CDR3 reads CASTSGWVMDTQYF. The CDR3 DNA reads TGTGCCAGCACCAGCGGGTGGGTCATGGATACGCAGTATTTT.

The genes are TRBV18 and TRBJ1-2, with D maybe TRBD1 (5 bases). Germline CDR1 and CDR2: KGHSH and LQKENI. The CDR3 runs 15 residues. V was shortened by 3 bases and J by 8 bases, with 19 bases between the two germline ends. CDR3 DNA sequence: TGTGCCAGCTCACCGGGACTGACGGCTTTCGAGGGCTACACCTTC. Its protein product is CASSPGLTAFEGYTF.

The V gene is TRBV9, the J gene TRBJ2-7; 8 nucleotides match TRBD2. V was pared by 2 bases and J by 3 bases, with 4 bases of the junction left unmatched. The germline CDR1 and CDR2 sequences are SGDLS and YYNGEE. The CDR3 is 14 residues long. CDR3 region: CASSVGRGGYEQYF. The DNA for the CDR3 is TGTGCCAGCAGCGTGGGACGGGGGGGCTACGAGCAGTACTTC. The complete variable domain, with remaining parts taken from reference TRBV9 and TRBJ2-7, reads DSGVTQTPKHLITATGQRVTLRCSPRSGDLSVYWYQQSLDQGLQFLIQYYNGEERAKGNILERFSAQQFPDLHSELNLSSLELGDSALYFCASSVGRGGYEQYFGPGTRLTVT.

J is TRBJ1-1 and V is TRBV7-2, with 7 bases matching TRBD1. The CDR3 has 13 amino acids. Germline assignment: CDR1 SGHTA and CDR2 FQGNSA. J gave up 3 bases and V 8 bases, and 6 bases lay outside the gene matches. In DNA form, the CDR3 reads TGTGCCAGCGGTTCACAGGGGTACACTGAAGCTTTCTTT. This encodes CASGSQGYTEAFF.

V usage is TRBV7-8 and J usage is TRBJ2-5, with D tentatively TRBD1 (7 bases). The germline V gene encodes CDR1 SGHVS and CDR2 FQNEAQ. Trimming took 1 base from V and 5 from J, leaving 17 bases between them. The CDR3 runs to 16 residues. As DNA, the CDR3 is TGTGCCAGCAGCTTAGTGGCCGGGCCAGGGGGGGAGACCCAGTACTTC. This gives the protein CASSLVAGPGGETQYF.

The gene calls are TRBV4-3 and TRBJ1-2; tentatively, D is TRBD1 (5 bases). Germline CDR1 is LGHNA and CDR2 is YSLEER. V gave up 0 bases and J gave up 4 bases, with 15 bases separating them. The CDR3 consists of 16 residues. The CDR3: CASSQDLQGGVYGYTF. CDR3 nucleotide sequence: TGCGCCAGCAGCCAAGATCTGCAGGGAGGGGTCTATGGCTACACCTTC.

This clone has a single count. The chain employs TRBV6-5 and TRBJ2-3; TRBD2 might be the D (7 bases). This CDR3 is 15 amino acids long. The germline V gene encodes CDR1 MNHEY and CDR2 SVGAGI. Trimming removed 2 bases at V and 3 bases at J, with 12 bases between. The CDR3 region has the DNA TGTGCCAGCAGTTACGGAGGGGGGGGGACAGATACGCAGTATTTT. This translates into CASSYGGGGTDTQYF.

CDR3 residues: CASKSGGDRNTEAFF. CDR3 bases: TGTGCCAGCAAGTCGGGAGGGGATCGAAACACTGAAGCTTTCTTT. The chain combines TRBV2 with TRBJ1-1, with D possibly matching TRBD1 (5 bases). CDR3 length: 15 residues. V was clipped by 7 bases and J by 2 bases, with 17 bases between them. The germline V gene encodes CDR1 SNHLY and CDR2 FYNNEI. The variable domain in full, completed from reference TRBV2 and TRBJ1-1, reads EPEVTQTPSHQVTQMGQEVILRCVPISNHLYFYWYRQILGQKVEFLVSFYNNEISEKSEIFDDQFSVERPDGSNFTLKIRSTKLEDSAMYFCASKSGGDRNTEAFFGQGTRLTVV.

This clone was seen just once. This rearrangement joins TRBV7-2 to TRBJ2-3; 11 nucleotides agree with TRBD2. V lost 5 bases and J lost 2; bases outside the gene matches: 9. The CDR3 is 17 residues long. The germline V gene has CDR1 SGHTA and CDR2 FQGNSA. The CDR3 is CASSPWTSGSYTDTQYF. CDR3 DNA: TGTGCCAGCAGCCCCTGGACTAGCGGGTCCTACACAGATACGCAGTATTTT.

This clone was recorded once. V usage is TRBV6-5 and J usage is TRBJ1-6; D gene unclear. This CDR3 contains 14 residues. The germline CDR1 and CDR2 sequences are MNHEY and SVGAGI. V was shortened by 2 bases and J by 5 bases, with 7 bases between the two germline ends. DNA of the CDR3: TGTGCCAGCAGTTACGCACGAGATAATTCACCCCTCCACTTT. It encodes CASSYARDNSPLHF.

The V gene is TRBV5-4, the J gene TRBJ2-7; 7 bases line up with TRBD2. V lost 0 bases, J lost 6 bases, and 6 bases stayed unmatched. The CDR3 sequence is 14 residues long. Germline V CDR1 and CDR2: SGHNT, YYREEE (reference sequence). As DNA, the CDR3 is TGTGCCAGCAGCTTGGGGCTGGGGGAGGGCGAGCAGTACTTC. Translated, it gives CASSLGLGEGEQYF.